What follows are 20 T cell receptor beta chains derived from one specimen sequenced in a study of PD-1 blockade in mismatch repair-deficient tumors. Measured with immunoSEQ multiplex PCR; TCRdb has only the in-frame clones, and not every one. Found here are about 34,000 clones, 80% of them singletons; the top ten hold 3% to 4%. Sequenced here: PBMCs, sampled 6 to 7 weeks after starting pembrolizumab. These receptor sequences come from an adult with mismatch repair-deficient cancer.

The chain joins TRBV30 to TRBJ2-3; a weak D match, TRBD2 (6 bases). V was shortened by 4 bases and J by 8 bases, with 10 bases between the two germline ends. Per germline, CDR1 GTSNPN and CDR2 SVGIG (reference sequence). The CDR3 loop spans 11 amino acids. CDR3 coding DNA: TGTGCCTGGACACTAGCAGCTACGCAGTATTTT. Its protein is CAWTLAATQYF.

The CDR3 reads CASSLGDTGNTIYF. The CDR3 DNA reads TGCGCCAGCAGCTTAGGGGACACTGGAAACACCATATATTTT. This chain links TRBV5-1 with TRBJ1-3, with D perhaps TRBD1 (6 bases). CDR1 and CDR2 (germline): SGHRS, YFSETQ. Trimming cost V 2 bases and J 2 bases, with 8 bases left between them. The CDR3 runs 14 residues.

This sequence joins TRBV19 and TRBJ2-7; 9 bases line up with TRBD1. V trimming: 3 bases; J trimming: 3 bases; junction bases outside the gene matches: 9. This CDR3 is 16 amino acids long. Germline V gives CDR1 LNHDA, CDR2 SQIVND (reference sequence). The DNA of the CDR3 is TGTGCCAGTAGTATCCTGGGACAGGGTGACGGCTACGAGCAGTACTTC. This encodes CASSILGQGDGYEQYF.

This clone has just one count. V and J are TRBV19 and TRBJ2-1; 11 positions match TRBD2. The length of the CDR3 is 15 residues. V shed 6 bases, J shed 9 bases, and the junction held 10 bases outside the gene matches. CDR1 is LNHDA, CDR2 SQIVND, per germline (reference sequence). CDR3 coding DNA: TGTGCCAGTAGCCTTAGCGGGAGGGCCCAGGGTGAGCAGTTCTTC. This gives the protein CASSLSGRAQGEQFF.

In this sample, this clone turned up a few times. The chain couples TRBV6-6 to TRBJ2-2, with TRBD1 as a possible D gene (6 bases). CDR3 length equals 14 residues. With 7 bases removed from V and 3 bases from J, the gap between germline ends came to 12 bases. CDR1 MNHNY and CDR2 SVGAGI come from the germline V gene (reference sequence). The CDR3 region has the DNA TGTGCCAGCAACCGGGACATACACACCGGGGAGCTGTTTTTT. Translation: CASNRDIHTGELFF.

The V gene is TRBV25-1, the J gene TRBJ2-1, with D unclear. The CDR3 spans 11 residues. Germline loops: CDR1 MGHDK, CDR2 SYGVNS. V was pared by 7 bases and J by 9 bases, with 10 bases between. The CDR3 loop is CASTSGPEQFF. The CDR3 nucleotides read TGTGCCAGCACGTCAGGTCCTGAGCAGTTCTTC.

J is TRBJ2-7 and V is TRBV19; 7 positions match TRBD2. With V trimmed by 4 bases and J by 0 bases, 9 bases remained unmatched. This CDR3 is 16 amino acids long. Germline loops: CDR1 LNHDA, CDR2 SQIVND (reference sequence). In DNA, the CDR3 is TGTGCCAGTAGTAAGGTAGCGGGCGATCCCTCCTACGAGCAGTACTTC. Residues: CASSKVAGDPSYEQYF.

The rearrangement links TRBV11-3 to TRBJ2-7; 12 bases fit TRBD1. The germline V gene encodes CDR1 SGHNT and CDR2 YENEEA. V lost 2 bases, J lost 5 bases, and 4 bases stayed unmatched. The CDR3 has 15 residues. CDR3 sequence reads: CASSLWDRGPHEQYF. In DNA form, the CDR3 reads TGTGCCAGCAGCTTATGGGACAGGGGGCCTCACGAGCAGTACTTC.

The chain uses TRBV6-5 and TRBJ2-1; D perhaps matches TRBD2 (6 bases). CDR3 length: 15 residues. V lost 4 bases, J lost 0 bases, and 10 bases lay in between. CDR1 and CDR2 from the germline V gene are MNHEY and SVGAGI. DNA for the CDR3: TGTGCCAGCAGTTCTCCGGGAGCCTCCTACAATGAGCAGTTCTTC. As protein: CASSSPGASYNEQFF.

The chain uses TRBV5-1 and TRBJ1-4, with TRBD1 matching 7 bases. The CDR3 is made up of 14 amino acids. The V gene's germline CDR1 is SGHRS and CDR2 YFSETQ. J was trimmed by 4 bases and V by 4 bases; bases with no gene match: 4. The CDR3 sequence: CASSLGTDNEKLFF. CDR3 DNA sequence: TGCGCCAGCAGCCTCGGGACAGATAATGAAAAACTGTTTTTT.

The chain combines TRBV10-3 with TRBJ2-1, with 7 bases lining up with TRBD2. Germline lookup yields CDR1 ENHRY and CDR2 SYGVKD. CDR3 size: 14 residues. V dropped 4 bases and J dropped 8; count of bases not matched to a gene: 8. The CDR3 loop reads CAISGQAGPDEQFF. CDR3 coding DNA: TGTGCCATCAGTGGGCAAGCGGGACCGGATGAGCAGTTCTTC.

The CDR3 nucleotides are TGTGCCAGCAGCCCCAAGGGGCTCGAGCAGTACTTC. Translated, it gives CASSPKGLEQYF. V and J are TRBV7-9 and TRBJ2-7; tentative D call: TRBD1 (5 bases). CDR1 and CDR2 (germline): SEHNR, FQNEAQ (reference sequence). Trimming removed 5 bases at V and 6 bases at J, with 11 bases between. The CDR3 contains 12 residues. Complete variable domain (other parts from reference TRBV7-9 and TRBJ2-7): DTGVSQNPRHKITKRGQNVTFRCDPISEHNRLYWYRQTLGQGPEFLTYFQNEAQLEKSRLLSDRFSAERPKGSFSTLEIQRTEQGDSAMYLCASSPKGLEQYFGPGTRLTVT.

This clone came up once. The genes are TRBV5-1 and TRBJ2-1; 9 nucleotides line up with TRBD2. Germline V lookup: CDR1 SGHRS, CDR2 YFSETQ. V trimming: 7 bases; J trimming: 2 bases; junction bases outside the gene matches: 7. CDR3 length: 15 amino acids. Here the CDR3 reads CASAEASGTYNEQFF. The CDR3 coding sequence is TGCGCCAGCGCTGAGGCTAGCGGGACCTACAATGAGCAGTTCTTC.

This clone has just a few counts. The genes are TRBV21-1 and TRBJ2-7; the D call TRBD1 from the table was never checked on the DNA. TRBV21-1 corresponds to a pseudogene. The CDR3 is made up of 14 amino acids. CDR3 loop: CASSSDRDSYEQYF. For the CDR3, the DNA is TGTGCCAGCAGCTCAGACAGGGATTCCTACGAGCAGTACTTC.

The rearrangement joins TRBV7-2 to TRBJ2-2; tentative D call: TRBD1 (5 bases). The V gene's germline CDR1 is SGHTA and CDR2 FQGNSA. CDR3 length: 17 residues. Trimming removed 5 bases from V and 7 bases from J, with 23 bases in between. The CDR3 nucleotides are TGTGCCAGCAGCACCGCCCAGGGATTTGGACGAAGCGGGGAGCTGTTTTTT. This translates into CASSTAQGFGRSGELFF.

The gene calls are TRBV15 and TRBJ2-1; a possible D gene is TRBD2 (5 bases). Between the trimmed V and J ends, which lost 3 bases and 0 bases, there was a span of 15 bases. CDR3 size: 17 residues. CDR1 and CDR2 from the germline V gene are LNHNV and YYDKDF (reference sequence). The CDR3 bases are TGTGCCACCAGCAGGGCCAAAGCGAGCGGCTCCTACAATGAGCAGTTCTTC. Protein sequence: CATSRAKASGSYNEQFF. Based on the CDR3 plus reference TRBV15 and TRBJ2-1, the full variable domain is DAMVIQNPRYQVTQFGKPVTLSCSQTLNHNVMYWYQQKSSQAPKLLFHYYDKDFNNEADTPDNFQSRRPNTSFCFLDIRSPGLGDTAMYLCATSRAKASGSYNEQFFGPGTRLTVL.

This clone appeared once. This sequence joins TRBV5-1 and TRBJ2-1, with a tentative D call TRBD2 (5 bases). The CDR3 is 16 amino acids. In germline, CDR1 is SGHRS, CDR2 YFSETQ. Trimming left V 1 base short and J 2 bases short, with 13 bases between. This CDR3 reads CASSLSGEGTYNEQFF. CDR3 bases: TGCGCCAGCAGCTTGTCTGGCGAGGGAACCTACAATGAGCAGTTCTTC.

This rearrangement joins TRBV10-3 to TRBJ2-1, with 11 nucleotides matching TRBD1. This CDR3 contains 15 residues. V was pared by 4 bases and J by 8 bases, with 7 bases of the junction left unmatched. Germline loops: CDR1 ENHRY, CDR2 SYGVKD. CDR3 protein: CAISAWGQGDDEQFF. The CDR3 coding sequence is TGTGCCATCAGTGCTTGGGGACAGGGGGACGATGAGCAGTTCTTC.

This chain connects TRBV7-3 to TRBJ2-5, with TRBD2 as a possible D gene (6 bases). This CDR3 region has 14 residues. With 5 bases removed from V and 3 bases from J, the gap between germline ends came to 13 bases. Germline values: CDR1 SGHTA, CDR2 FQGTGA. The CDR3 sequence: CASSRAGGKETQYF. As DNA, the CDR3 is TGTGCCAGCAGCCGGGCTGGGGGGAAAGAGACCCAGTACTTC.

CDR3 sequence reads: CSVGLAGDEQYF. Here the CDR3 DNA reads TGCAGCGTGGGACTAGCGGGAGACGAGCAGTACTTC. The genes are TRBV29-1 and TRBJ2-7, with 14 nucleotides matching TRBD2. CDR3 length: 12 amino acids. Germline loops: CDR1 SQVTM, CDR2 ANQGSEA. Losses at the gene ends were 6 bases for V and 5 bases for J; bases not matched to a gene: 0.